The following is a T cell receptor beta chain sequence with its context. What it recognizes is unknown. This sample was taken from a study of CD8 T cells in Susac syndrome. CDR1 and CDR2 from the germline V gene are MGHDK and SYGVNS. The CDR3 loop spans 12 amino acids. V was trimmed by 5 bases and J by 7 bases, leaving 12 bases between them. About 0.45 to 1 ug RNA was reverse transcribed with random hexamers. Amplification of the TCR beta CDR3 was carried out by immunoSEQ multiplex PCR, which spanned a total of 54 Vbeta and 13 Jbeta segments. TCRdb reanalysed the immunoSEQ multiplex PCR reads using MiXCR and keeps one entry per CDR3 protein. The sample holds around 190,000 distinct CDR3 sequences; approximately 95% are singletons and the top ten take approximately 0.1%. CD8+ and CD4+ blood T cells underwent TCR beta sequencing. Healthy donors matched for age and sex were used as controls. Notes on the study in general: The study recognized that the number of individuals in its TCR sequencing and HLA analysis was relatively small.

This chain uses TRBV25-1 with TRBJ2-7; D is unresolved. This TCR was recovered from a human donor in good health. The sample comprised CD4+ T cells from PBMCs. CDR3 amino acids: CASSRANGEQYF. The CDR3 bases are TGTGCCAGCAGTCGCGCGAATGGGGAGCAGTACTTC.